These 29 T cell receptor beta chains came from one sample sequenced in a study of post-analysis software for immune sequencing data. Study outcomes and limitations: Five or six TRBV segments appeared more often in patients than in controls, and TRBV5-6, TRBV5-1 and TRBV20-1 were among these.

Their target antigens are unknown. cDNA libraries for TCR beta contained unique molecular identifiers. TCRdb recomputed calls from the PCR reads with MiXCR, one row per CDR3 protein. The top ten clones hold roughly 4.4% of a sample with 750,000 to 950,000 distinct CDR3 sequences, approximately 57% of them seen once. The material sequenced was blood. The source is a girl under 18 with multiple sclerosis.

V is TRBV5-1 and J is TRBJ2-3; D unclear. V lost 2 bases and J 1 base, leaving 14 bases between the germline ends. Germline-derived CDR1 and CDR2 are SGHRS and YFSETQ. CDR3 length: 16 residues. CDR3 loop: CASSFLGSPGTDTQYF. The CDR3 DNA reads TGCGCCAGCAGCTTTTTAGGGTCCCCGGGCACAGATACGCAGTATTTT. The full variable domain, with the rest looked up from reference TRBV5-1 and TRBJ2-3, is KAGVTQTPRYLIKTRGQQVTLSCSPISGHRSVSWYQQTPGQGLQFLFEYFSETQRNKGNFPGRFSGRQFSNSRSEMNVSTLELGDSALYLCASSFLGSPGTDTQYFGPGTRLTVL.

This clonotype has a handful of counts. J is TRBJ1-2 and V is TRBV29-1; D gene ambiguous. Germline V gives CDR1 SQVTM, CDR2 ANQGSEA. The CDR3 loop spans 12 amino acids. The germline V and J ends were trimmed by 4 bases and 6 bases, with 12 bases remaining between them. The CDR3: CSVGGGRNGYTF. The CDR3 DNA sequence: TGCAGCGTTGGAGGAGGGCGTAATGGCTACACCTTC.

The chain uses TRBV7-9 and TRBJ1-4; 10 bases fit TRBD1. The CDR3 spans 17 residues. Germline V CDR1 and CDR2: SEHNR, FQNEAQ (reference sequence). V shed 2 bases and J 3 bases; nucleotides not matched to a gene: 6. The CDR3 region has the DNA TGTGCCAGCAGCTTAAGGACAGGGGGAAGAGCTAATGAAAAACTGTTTTTT. This encodes CASSLRTGGRANEKLFF.

The gene calls are TRBV12-3 or TRBV12-4 and TRBJ1-2, with 8 bases aligning to TRBD1. The CDR3 length is 15 residues. The V segment lost 6 bases and the J segment 4 bases; nucleotides outside the gene matches: 10. The CDR3 DNA reads as TGTGCCAGCAGCTCTTGGACAGGGCTCGGCTATGGCTACACCTTC. It specifies CASSSWTGLGYGYTF.

This clonotype was counted a few times. The chain uses TRBV2 and TRBJ1-2; 11 bases are shared with TRBD1. The germline gives CDR1 SNHLY, CDR2 FYNNEI. J gave up 5 bases and V 6 bases, and 5 bases lay outside the gene matches. The CDR3 runs to 14 residues. Written as DNA, the CDR3 is TGTGCCAGCAGCGGCGGGACAGGGGGGTATGGCTACACCTTC. It specifies CASSGGTGGYGYTF.

V is TRBV29-1 and J is TRBJ1-4; D unclear. V shed 5 bases and J shed 1 base, with 8 bases lying between them. Germline V gene sequence: CDR1 SQVTM, CDR2 ANQGSEA. The CDR3 covers 13 residues. This CDR3 reads CSVMWVTNEKLFF. The DNA for the CDR3 is TGCAGCGTTATGTGGGTAACTAATGAAAAACTGTTTTTT.

The table lists this clonotype with a few counts. This CDR3 is CASSQAGTSNEQYF. Here the CDR3 DNA reads TGCGCCAGCAGCCAGGCCGGGACTTCCAACGAGCAGTACTTC. The V call is TRBV4-1, the J call TRBJ2-7; D possibly corresponds to TRBD2 (6 bases). Between the trimmed V and J ends, which lost 3 bases and 5 bases, there was a span of 14 bases. The CDR3 has 14 amino acids. The germline CDR1 and CDR2 sequences are MGHRA and YSYEKL.

This clonotype has only a few counts. V is TRBV6-1 and J is TRBJ2-7; 10 bases match TRBD2. The CDR3 is 17 amino acids. Trimming cost V 0 bases and J 2 bases; bases outside gene matches: 7. Germline loops: CDR1 MNHNS, CDR2 SASEGT. The chain's CDR3 is CASSEAWIAGGTYEQYF. The DNA for the CDR3 is TGTGCCAGCAGTGAAGCGTGGATAGCGGGAGGCACCTACGAGCAGTACTTC.

This clonotype occurred a few times. The chain has TRBV6-5 and TRBJ2-6; weak D call: TRBD1 (5 bases). Per germline, CDR1 MNHEY and CDR2 SVGAGI. The CDR3 has 16 residues. Trimming took off 0 bases at V and 3 bases at J, with 9 bases between the two ends. The CDR3 loop reads CASSYSQGVGANVLTF. CDR3 DNA: TGTGCCAGCAGTTACTCACAAGGGGTTGGGGCCAACGTCCTGACTTTC.

This clonotype has a single count. This sequence joins TRBV6-1 and TRBJ2-3; D remains ambiguous. Trimming took off 2 bases at V and 6 bases at J, with 9 bases between the two ends. There are 13 residues in the CDR3. Germline V gene data show CDR1 as MNHNS and CDR2 as SASEGT. CDR3 DNA: TGTGCCAGCAGTGAATGGTTTGGGGATACGCAGTATTTT. It specifies CASSEWFGDTQYF.

By frequency in the sample, this clonotype is medium-sized. This chain connects TRBV4-1 to TRBJ2-4; TRBD2 matches at 8 bases. Losses at the gene ends were 0 bases for V and 1 base for J; bases not matched to a gene: 11. The CDR3 contains 19 residues. Germline V gene data show CDR1 as MGHRA and CDR2 as YSYEKL. The CDR3 is CASSQDSIRGGRAKNIQYF. CDR3 nucleotide sequence: TGCGCCAGCAGCCAAGATTCAATTCGCGGCGGGAGGGCCAAAAACATTCAGTACTTC.

This clonotype showed up just a few times. The rearrangement links TRBV5-8 to TRBJ2-2; possibly TRBD2 for D (5 bases). V shed 0 bases and J shed 2 bases, with 11 bases lying between them. From germline, CDR1 is SGHTS and CDR2 YDEGEE. The CDR3 length is 16 residues. CDR3 in amino acids: CASSLGTAVNTGELFF. The CDR3 nucleotides are TGTGCCAGCAGCTTGGGGACTGCAGTTAACACCGGGGAGCTGTTTTTT.

The chain couples TRBV7-8 to TRBJ1-5, with D possibly TRBD1 on 5 matching bases. Trimming cost V 2 bases and J 5 bases, with 10 bases left between them. This CDR3 comprises 14 residues. The germline CDR1 and CDR2 sequences are SGHVS and FQNEAQ. CDR3 residues: CASSLFGADQPQHF. The CDR3 DNA reads TGTGCCAGCAGCTTATTCGGGGCCGATCAGCCCCAGCATTTT.

J is TRBJ2-1 and V is TRBV4-1, with a weak D call TRBD1 (7 bases). The germline V and J ends were trimmed by 4 bases and 9 bases, with 22 bases remaining between them. The CDR3 is made up of 16 amino acids. Germline lookup yields CDR1 MGHRA and CDR2 YSYEKL. The CDR3 DNA reads as TGCGCCAGCAGCCCACAAGGGGCAGGGGGGTCGGGTGAGCAGTTCTTC. It encodes CASSPQGAGGSGEQFF.

The chain joins TRBV12-3 or TRBV12-4 to TRBJ1-5, with D uncertain. This CDR3 is built from 14 residues. With 6 bases removed from V and 3 bases from J, the gap between germline ends came to 12 bases. The CDR3 protein is CASSSEQDNQPQHF. CDR3 DNA: TGTGCCAGCAGCAGCGAGCAGGACAATCAGCCCCAGCATTTT.

About this clonotype itself: This may come from a read error, since a much larger clone is one base off. The chain has TRBV29-1 and TRBJ2-3; 9 bases line up with TRBD2. This CDR3 spans 14 amino acids. V was pared by 3 bases and J by 6 bases, with 7 bases of the junction left unmatched. Germline-derived CDR1 and CDR2 are SQVTM and ANQGSEA. CDR3 DNA: TGCAGCGTTGAGGGGCGGGGGGGTGGGGATACGCAGTATTTT. It translates to CSVEGRGGGDTQYF.

This clonotype appeared a few times. The chain recombines TRBV28 with TRBJ1-4; D remains ambiguous. The V end lost 6 bases, the J end lost 5 bases, and 13 bases lay between the germline ends. Germline assignment: CDR1 MDHEN and CDR2 SYDVKM. The length of the CDR3 is 14 residues. CDR3 sequence reads: CASSGVVRNEKLFF. The CDR3, as DNA: TGTGCCAGCAGCGGGGTGGTCCGGAATGAAAAACTGTTTTTT.

The V and J genes are TRBV3-1 and TRBJ2-4, with D possibly matching TRBD2 (7 bases). V lost 1 base to trimming and J lost 11 bases, with 21 bases between them. CDR3 length: 16 amino acids. The germline CDR1 and CDR2 sequences are LGHDT and YNNKEL (reference sequence). The CDR3 DNA sequence: TGTGCCAGCAGCCAAGGACTGGCGGGGGCCATTACCGTTCAGTACTTC. Protein: CASSQGLAGAITVQYF.

A word on this clonotype: At one end the junction does not follow the germline gene, possibly because of a read error. The chain couples TRBV2 to TRBJ1-2; 9 nucleotides line up with TRBD1. The CDR3 length is 12 residues. Germline-derived CDR1 and CDR2 are SNHLY and FYNNEI. The CDR3 sequence: CAGSGTGNGYTF. CDR3 nucleotides: TGTGCCGGCAGTGGGACAGGGAACGGCTACACCTTC.

The sample holds a few counts of this clonotype. V usage is TRBV12-3 or TRBV12-4 and J usage is TRBJ2-1, with D maybe TRBD1 (6 bases). Trimming stripped 5 bases from V and 1 base from J, with 12 bases between. The CDR3 covers 15 residues. CDR3 amino acids: CASSTGLASYNEQFF. CDR3 DNA: TGTGCCAGCAGTACAGGGTTAGCATCCTACAATGAGCAGTTCTTC.

The V call is TRBV27, the J call TRBJ2-7, with unresolved D. Trimming stripped 5 bases from V and 8 bases from J, with 13 bases between. The CDR3 runs to 12 residues. From germline, CDR1 is MNHEY and CDR2 SMNVEV (reference sequence). CDR3 in amino acids: CASSPPDRKQYF. CDR3 sequence (DNA): TGTGCCAGCAGTCCGCCTGATAGGAAGCAGTACTTC.

V is TRBV3-1 and J is TRBJ2-7; a possible D gene is TRBD2 (5 bases). Trimming removed 1 base at V and 3 bases at J, with 16 bases between. The CDR3 is made up of 16 amino acids. Germline lookup yields CDR1 LGHDT and CDR2 YNNKEL (reference sequence). In nucleotides, the CDR3 is TGTGCCAGCAGCCAAGTAAGGCGTACCCGGGACTACGAGCAGTACTTC. This encodes CASSQVRRTRDYEQYF.

The chain is built from TRBV3-1 and TRBJ2-5, with D perhaps matching TRBD2 (5 bases). V lost 4 bases and J 11 bases, leaving 23 bases between the germline ends. The CDR3 length is 15 residues. Germline CDR1 reads LGHDT; CDR2 reads YNNKEL (reference sequence). Here the CDR3 DNA reads TGTGCCAGCAGCCCCGCGGCTAGCACCCCGAGAGAGCAGTACTTC. The encoded protein is CASSPAASTPREQYF.

This chain joins TRBV5-1 and TRBJ2-3, with 9 bases matching TRBD2. V shed 4 bases and J 6 bases; nucleotides not matched to a gene: 6. This CDR3 is 14 amino acids long. CDR1 SGHRS and CDR2 YFSETQ come from the germline V gene. CDR3 sequence (DNA): TGCGCCAGCAGCACCGGGACTAGCTCCGATACGCAGTATTTT. Protein product: CASSTGTSSDTQYF.

The rearrangement joins TRBV20-1 to TRBJ2-7, with TRBD2 identical over 15 bases. V shed 0 bases and J 2 bases; nucleotides not matched to a gene: 14. The germline gives CDR1 DFQATT, CDR2 SNEGSKA (reference sequence). The CDR3 length is 20 residues. The CDR3 DNA follows: TGCAGTGCTAGAGATGGTCGGCTGGGACTAGCGGGAGGTACGCCCTACGAGCAGTACTTC. Protein product: CSARDGRLGLAGGTPYEQYF.

V usage is TRBV4-1 and J usage is TRBJ2-3; weak D call: TRBD2 (5 bases). Trimming removed 0 bases at V and 3 bases at J, with 7 bases between. The germline CDR1 and CDR2 sequences are MGHRA and YSYEKL. The CDR3 is 14 residues long. CDR3 DNA sequence: TGCGCCAGCAGCCAAGAGGGCGGGACAGATACGCAGTATTTT. It encodes CASSQEGGTDTQYF.

CDR3 loop: CASSHPGLADPGTGELFF. The CDR3 coding sequence is TGCGCCAGCAGCCACCCTGGACTAGCGGACCCAGGGACCGGGGAGCTGTTTTTT. The V call is TRBV4-1, the J call TRBJ2-2; 10 nucleotides line up with TRBD2. This CDR3 region has 18 residues. Germline CDR1 MGHRA, CDR2 YSYEKL. V was pared by 3 bases and J by 5 bases, with 12 bases of the junction left unmatched.

This chain joins TRBV20-1 and TRBJ2-3; D not certain. Germline CDR1 is DFQATT and CDR2 is SNEGSKA (reference sequence). V lost 4 bases, J lost 0 bases, and 17 bases lay in between. CDR3 length: 16 residues. The CDR3 reads CSANPRLRSSTDTQYF. CDR3 sequence (DNA): TGCAGTGCTAACCCCCGACTGCGTTCTAGCACAGATACGCAGTATTTT.

The chain is built from TRBV7-3 and TRBJ2-1; 9 bases align to TRBD2. CDR1 and CDR2 from the germline V gene are SGHTA and FQGTGA. V shed 5 bases and J 7 bases; nucleotides not matched to a gene: 6. The CDR3 contains 14 residues. The CDR3 nucleotides read TGTGCCAGCAGCGTTAGCGGGGGACTTAATGAGCAGTTCTTC. This translates into CASSVSGGLNEQFF.